This record looks at one T cell receptor (beta chain) sequence and its context. The antigen remains undetermined. The protocol was immunoSEQ multiplex PCR, while the TCRdb copy is restricted to in-frame clones and leaves out a portion. The sample lists about 93,000 clones, 80% to 90% occurring once. Following autologous stem cell transplantation, relapse occurred in every patient, and exposure to brentuximab vedotin varied. The CDR3 is 17 residues long. Trimming cost V 3 bases and J 4 bases; bases outside gene matches: 6. In germline, CDR1 is SGDLS, CDR2 YYNGEE. The data belong to a study of PD-1 blockade in classical Hodgkin lymphoma. The study, taken as a whole, reports: Later analyses included only patients treated at least 1 year post-ASCT.

V usage is TRBV9 and J usage is TRBJ2-5, with 16 nucleotides matching TRBD2. The sequenced sample was peripheral blood mononuclear cells (PBMCs), obtained before the second cycle of nivolumab. This clonotype originated in a human donor with classical Hodgkin lymphoma. CDR3 in amino acids: CASSAGLAGGVRETQYF. The CDR3 nucleotides are TGTGCCAGCAGCGCGGGACTAGCGGGAGGGGTCCGAGAGACCCAGTACTTC.